Described below is a single TCR beta chain sequence and its context. Time point: pre-sensitization, week 0. The treatment is: therapeutic diphenylcyclopropenone sensitization with weekly scalp DPC. This specimen belongs to a study of human T cells and chemical hapten exposure. MiXCR, run by TCRdb on the RACE reads, gives a single entry per CDR3 protein. The sample lists around 57,000 distinct CDR3 sequences; 11% were seen once. CDR3 length: 13 amino acids. V was trimmed by 1 base and J by 2 bases, leaving 4 bases between them. Germline assignment: CDR1 SGHTA and CDR2 FQGNSA. This TCR derives from a middle-aged woman with alopecia areata. Some clones in this sample may be carry-over from other donors' samples. The source was whole blood, collected in connection with sensitization to the hapten diphenylcyclopropenone (DPC). V and J are TRBV7-2 and TRBJ2-3, with D unclear. CDR3 coding DNA: TGTGCCAGCAGCTTAGGAGTCACAGATACGCAGTATTTT. Its translation: CASSLGVTDTQYF. Complete variable domain (other parts from reference TRBV7-2 and TRBJ2-3): GAGVSQSPSNKVTEKGKDVELRCDPISGHTALYWYRQSLGQGLEFLIYFQGNSAPDKSGLPSDRFSAERTGGSVSTLTIQRTQQEDSAVYLCASSLGVTDTQYFGPGTRLTVL.